This TCR beta chain was sequenced for a study of cytomegalovirus exposure and HLA in healthy donors. Study-wide background: Earlier work reported 95 million to 130 million unique TCR beta sequences from approximately 180 million T cells. Study-wide results and caveats: CMV serostatus stood as the only immune exposure information on hand.

Use of 60 Vbeta and 13 Jbeta primers characterized the PCR. Profiled with immunoSEQ multiplex PCR; TCRdb holds only in-frame clones, not every one. The sample has 70,000 to 100,000 clones. The V and J ends lost 5 bases and 1 base, in that order; junction bases with no gene match: 7. There are 15 residues in the CDR3. The germline V gene encodes CDR1 PRHDT and CDR2 FYEKMQ (reference sequence). A remark on this clone: Its antigen remains unidentified.

This receptor was obtained from a girl aged 10 to 17 in good health and CMV-seropositive. J is TRBJ2-5 and V is TRBV13; 7 bases line up with TRBD2. The specimen sequenced was PBMCs. In nucleotides, the CDR3 is TGTGCCAGCAGCCCCAAGCGGGGTCCCCAAGAGACCCAGTACTTC. It codes for CASSPKRGPQETQYF.